The sequence of this TCR beta chain was determined in a study of shared clonotypes between healthy human individuals. Memory CD4+ cells were the fraction left after CD45RA+ naive selection. The protocol was immunoSEQ multiplex PCR, while the TCRdb copy is restricted to in-frame clones and leaves out a portion. The repertoire holds about 340,000 clones, 73% seen once, with 10% in the top ten. Broader study findings: Naive subsets generally had larger estimated richness than memory subsets. Four donors showed sharing of about 4.7% of naive CD4 clonotypes.

Concerning this clone: No antigen is known for it.

The CDR3 is 13 residues long. V lost 4 bases and J 0 bases, leaving 7 bases between the germline ends. Germline CDR1 and CDR2: MNHEY and SVGAGI. The chain is built from TRBV6-5 and TRBJ2-7; D ambiguous. Sequenced input: memory CD4+ T cells sorted from blood. The subset denotes: CD45RA-negative fraction. This receptor was identified in a man younger than 40 in good health. The CDR3 spells CASSSMNSYEQYF. Written as DNA, the CDR3 is TGTGCCAGCAGTTCAATGAACTCCTACGAGCAGTACTTC.